This note documents a single T cell receptor (beta chain) sequence. With 5 bases clipped from V and 6 bases from J, the junction kept 9 bases outside the gene matches. This CDR3 is 15 amino acids long. Per germline, CDR1 SGHNT and CDR2 YENEEA. The table came from immunoSEQ multiplex PCR; TCRdb's copy has only in-frame clones and leaves some out. Of roughly 40,000 clones in the sample, around 90% were seen once. The data were taken from a study of T cell changes during pregnancy in multiple sclerosis. The sample here was CD4+ T cells from peripheral blood mononuclear cells, taken after pregnancy. This rearrangement joins TRBV11-3 to TRBJ2-1; 8 nucleotides match TRBD2. This clonotype was sampled from a female donor with multiple sclerosis, enrolled in a pregnancy study. The CDR3 DNA reads as TGTGCCAGCAGCCGGGGTAGCGGGGACCTCAATGAGCAGTTCTTC. This translates into CASSRGSGDLNEQFF.